Presented here are 24 T cell receptor beta chains from one specimen sequenced in a study of blood T cell repertoires in COVID-19. Profiling relied on immunoSEQ multiplex PCR, and the TCRdb table lists in-frame clones only, not all of them. This sample has 90,000 to 120,000 clones, with 70% to 85% found just once. Sequenced sample: peripheral blood. These receptors originate from a woman at least 80 years old with active or convalescent COVID-19.

The rearrangement joins TRBV7-8 to TRBJ2-2; possible D gene TRBD2, 6 bases. Germline V gives CDR1 SGHVS, CDR2 FQNEAQ. Trimming pared 7 bases from V and 7 bases from J, leaving 10 bases between. The CDR3 extends over 12 amino acids. CDR3 coding DNA: TGTGCCAGCACCACTAGCCACGGGGAGCTGTTTTTT. Protein product: CASTTSHGELFF.

The gene calls are TRBV11-2 and TRBJ2-3; 12 positions match TRBD2. Looked up from germline, CDR1 is SGHAT and CDR2 is FQNNGV. After removal of 5 bases from V and 4 bases from J, the junction contained 13 bases not matched to a gene. The CDR3 totals 18 residues. The CDR3 bases are TGTGCCAGCAGCCCTAGGGGACTGGCTAGCGGGGGGGCAGATACGCAGTATTTT. Protein: CASSPRGLASGGADTQYF.

V is TRBV23-1 and J is TRBJ1-6, with a tentative D call TRBD1 (6 bases). TRBV23-1 qualifies as an ORF whose function is uncertain. The CDR3 contains 17 residues. Trimming removed 2 bases at V and 0 bases at J, with 11 bases between. CDR3 DNA: TGCGCCAGCAGTCAACGGACAGCAGACTCCTATAATTCACCCCTCCACTTT. It is translated as CASSQRTADSYNSPLHF.

The rearrangement uses TRBV7-2 and TRBJ1-1, with D perhaps TRBD1 (6 bases). Germline V CDR1 and CDR2: SGHTA, FQGNSA. Deletions cut 5 bases from V and 4 bases from J, with 14 bases between. The CDR3 extends over 14 amino acids. CDR3 in DNA: TGTGCCAGCAGCCCGACTACAGGGCGCACTGAAGCTTTCTTT. This encodes CASSPTTGRTEAFF.

This clone appeared a few times. V is TRBV7-2 and J is TRBJ2-5; TRBD2 might be the D (6 bases). Trimming took off 1 base at V and 5 bases at J, with 17 bases between the two ends. The length of the CDR3 is 16 residues. Germline-derived CDR1 and CDR2 are SGHTA and FQGNSA. CDR3 region: CASSLVGTPGRETQYF. CDR3 bases: TGTGCCAGCAGCTTAGTCGGGACCCCGGGGAGGGAGACCCAGTACTTC.

V gene TRBV5-1 combines with J gene TRBJ2-7; D is unresolved. The CDR3 is made up of 14 amino acids. The germline gives CDR1 SGHRS, CDR2 YFSETQ. V lost 3 bases and J 0 bases, leaving 10 bases between the germline ends. CDR3 DNA sequence: TGCGCCAGCAGCTCCGACTGGAACTCCTACGAGCAGTACTTC. It translates to CASSSDWNSYEQYF.

This clone has only one observation. V usage is TRBV19 and J usage is TRBJ2-3, with D possibly matching TRBD1 (6 bases). Trimming removed 10 bases at V and 4 bases at J, with 18 bases between. This CDR3 contains 14 residues. CDR1 is LNHDA and CDR2 is SQIVND in the germline V gene (reference sequence). CDR3 residues: CATADRSMADTQYF. CDR3 nucleotide sequence: TGTGCCACCGCAGACAGGTCAATGGCAGATACGCAGTATTTT.

This sequence joins TRBV11-2 and TRBJ1-1; tentatively, D is TRBD1 (5 bases). The germline V and J ends were trimmed by 4 bases and 3 bases, with 9 bases remaining between them. Looked up from germline, CDR1 is SGHAT and CDR2 is FQNNGV. CDR3 length equals 13 residues. The CDR3 region has the DNA TGTGCCAGCAGCTCACAGGTGGACACTGAAGCTTTCTTT. It yields the protein CASSSQVDTEAFF.

The gene calls are TRBV7-6 and TRBJ1-1; TRBD1 might be the D (5 bases). This CDR3 has 14 amino acids. The V gene lost 5 bases and the J gene lost 4 bases, with 14 bases spanning the gap. Germline V gene data show CDR1 as SGHVS and CDR2 as FNYEAQ. For the CDR3, the DNA is TGTGCCAGCAGCGGAGGGACCCGCCGCACTGAAGCTTTCTTT. Translating gives CASSGGTRRTEAFF.

This chain connects TRBV19 to TRBJ2-1, with no clear D. The germline V and J ends were trimmed by 2 bases and 4 bases, with 9 bases remaining between them. CDR1 LNHDA and CDR2 SQIVND come from the germline V gene (reference sequence). CDR3 length: 14 residues. Here the CDR3 reads CASSITGLYNEQFF. The CDR3 coding sequence is TGTGCCAGTAGTATAACGGGTCTGTACAATGAGCAGTTCTTC.

The rearrangement links TRBV25-1 to TRBJ1-1; TRBD1 agrees at 7 bases. Germline CDR1 is MGHDK and CDR2 is SYGVNS. The CDR3 spans 15 residues. The ends lost 3 bases at V and 4 bases at J; junction bases unmatched: 8. CDR3 sequence (DNA): TGTGCCAGCAGTGATAGTGCTGCAGGGGGCACTGAAGCTTTCTTT. This gives the protein CASSDSAAGGTEAFF.

The V call is TRBV6-6, the J call TRBJ1-1; D is perhaps TRBD1 (5 bases). In germline, CDR1 is MNHNY, CDR2 SVGAGI (reference sequence). The ends were cut back, 2 bases at V and 6 bases at J, with 16 bases in the middle. The CDR3 has 15 amino acids. The CDR3 here is CASSYRPAGMPEAFF. The CDR3 DNA sequence: TGTGCCAGCAGTTACAGGCCTGCAGGGATGCCTGAAGCTTTCTTT.

The V and J genes are TRBV6-6 and TRBJ1-5; the match to TRBD1 covers 9 bases. With V trimmed by 6 bases and J by 7 bases, 7 bases remained unmatched. Germline CDR1 is MNHNY and CDR2 is SVGAGI (reference sequence). The CDR3 covers 14 residues. DNA of the CDR3: TGTGCCAGCAGCTCCGGGACAGGGAGACAGCCCCAGCATTTT. Its protein is CASSSGTGRQPQHF.

Notes on this clone: The junction differs from germline at one of its ends, possibly a read error. The chain has TRBV20-1 and TRBJ2-1, with TRBD1 matching 8 bases. Germline V gives CDR1 DFQATT, CDR2 SNEGSKA (reference sequence). The CDR3 spans 11 residues. The CDR3 DNA is TGCAGTGCTAGTGCAGGACAGGGTTATCTCTTC. Amino acids: CSASAGQGYLF.

The rearrangement links TRBV15 to TRBJ1-4; TRBD1 might be the D (5 bases). The CDR3 has 13 residues. Germline V gives CDR1 LNHNV, CDR2 YYDKDF (reference sequence). V was clipped by 5 bases and J by 4 bases, with 8 bases between them. The CDR3 protein is CATSEQDNEKLFF. The CDR3 DNA is TGTGCCACCAGCGAACAGGATAATGAAAAACTGTTTTTT.

For the CDR3, the DNA is TGTGCCATCAGTGGAGGGATTATTAGTGGCTACACCTTC. Protein product: CAISGGIISGYTF. The chain combines TRBV10-3 with TRBJ1-2; D gene ambiguous. The CDR3 covers 13 residues. V was shortened by 4 bases and J by 7 bases, with 13 bases between the two germline ends. The germline V gene encodes CDR1 ENHRY and CDR2 SYGVKD.

The genes are TRBV5-6 and TRBJ1-3; D possibly corresponds to TRBD1 (5 bases). Germline-derived CDR1 and CDR2 are SGHDT and YYEEEE. There are 17 residues in the CDR3. Trimming removed 4 bases from V and 0 bases from J, with 17 bases in between. CDR3 DNA sequence: TGTGCCAGCAGCCTTCTGACAGAAGTTTACTCTGGAAACACCATATATTTT. It encodes CASSLLTEVYSGNTIYF.

The chain recombines TRBV19 with TRBJ2-6; tentative D call: TRBD1 (5 bases). Looked up from germline, CDR1 is LNHDA and CDR2 is SQIVND (reference sequence). V lost 10 bases, J lost 1 base, and 11 bases lay in between. The CDR3 is made up of 14 amino acids. The CDR3 DNA reads as TGTGCCACCTCGAGGACATCTGGGGCCAACGTCCTGACTTTC. It is translated as CATSRTSGANVLTF.

This clone has just one count. V and J are TRBV11-2 and TRBJ2-1; 11 bases fit TRBD2. This CDR3 has 15 residues. V lost 5 bases and J lost 6; bases outside the gene matches: 6. The germline V gene has CDR1 SGHAT and CDR2 FQNNGV. The CDR3 sequence is CASSQSSGGTNEQFF. DNA for the CDR3: TGTGCCAGCAGCCAATCTAGCGGGGGGACCAATGAGCAGTTCTTC.

The gene calls are TRBV19 and TRBJ1-2; tentatively, D is TRBD1 (5 bases). With 3 bases removed from V and 4 bases from J, the gap between germline ends came to 12 bases. This CDR3 contains 14 residues. CDR1 is LNHDA, CDR2 SQIVND, per germline (reference sequence). CDR3 nucleotides: TGTGCCAGTAGTATCGCCCAGGGAACCTATGGCTACACCTTC. Translated, it gives CASSIAQGTYGYTF.

The rearrangement joins TRBV19 to TRBJ2-5, with TRBD2 identical over 8 bases. CDR1 LNHDA and CDR2 SQIVND come from the germline V gene (reference sequence). The CDR3 length is 16 residues. With V trimmed by 6 bases and J by 5 bases, 14 bases remained unmatched. This CDR3 reads CASRRRGRGVSETQYF. The DNA for the CDR3 is TGTGCCAGTAGGCGGCGCGGGCGGGGGGTTTCGGAGACCCAGTACTTC.

This clone has more than one count but fewer than ten. The chain carries TRBV18 and TRBJ1-2; a possible D gene is TRBD1 (5 bases). Germline lookup yields CDR1 KGHSH and CDR2 LQKENI. This CDR3 contains 14 residues. V lost 3 bases and J 3 bases, leaving 11 bases between the germline ends. The DNA of the CDR3 is TGTGCCAGCTCACCGACGGGGGGGGACTATGGCTACACCTTC. Translation: CASSPTGGDYGYTF.

The chain uses TRBV28 and TRBJ1-4, with a possible D match to TRBD1 (6 bases). V lost 11 bases to trimming and J lost 6 bases, with 13 bases between them. The V gene's germline CDR1 is MDHEN and CDR2 SYDVKM. This CDR3 is 12 amino acids long. CDR3 sequence: CAAQQGYEKLFF. CDR3 sequence (DNA): TGTGCCGCCCAACAGGGTTATGAAAAACTGTTTTTT.

The rearrangement joins TRBV12-3 or TRBV12-4 to TRBJ2-1, with 11 bases aligning to TRBD1. This CDR3 has 13 residues. V was pared by 8 bases and J by 9 bases, with 6 bases of the junction left unmatched. As DNA, the CDR3 is TGTGCCAGCGGGGGACAGGGGGTTGGTGAGCAGTTCTTC. It translates to CASGGQGVGEQFF.